These 30 T cell receptor beta chains originate from one sample sequenced in a study of technical replicates of blood from a handful of donors. Here immunoSEQ multiplex PCR was the method, and the copy in TCRdb shows in-frame clones only, minus some. The table includes tens of thousands of clones, roughly 95% detected once. Sequenced sample: PBMCs. These receptors all come from a human donor in good health. Some clones in this sample may be carry-over from other donors' samples.

CDR3 sequence reads: CASSTRDRRKGTEAFF. CDR3 bases: TGTGCCAGCAGTACACGGGACAGGCGGAAGGGCACTGAAGCTTTCTTT. The V call is TRBV28, the J call TRBJ1-1; the match to TRBD1 covers 8 bases. After removal of 5 bases from V and 4 bases from J, the junction contained 12 bases not matched to a gene. The CDR3 runs to 16 residues. In germline, CDR1 is MDHEN, CDR2 SYDVKM.

V is TRBV15 and J is TRBJ2-7; TRBD1 might be the D (7 bases). CDR3 size: 15 residues. Trimming removed 0 bases at V and 5 bases at J, with 14 bases between. Germline CDR1 and CDR2: LNHNV and YYDKDF (reference sequence). Written as DNA, the CDR3 is TGTGCCACCAGCAGAGAGGTGGAGGGGGCTGACGAGCAGTACTTC. It translates to CATSREVEGADEQYF.

This clone was seen just once. The chain employs TRBV30 and TRBJ2-1; 7 bases align to TRBD1. CDR1 is GTSNPN, CDR2 SVGIG, per germline (reference sequence). The V and J ends lost 2 bases and 7 bases, in that order; junction bases with no gene match: 2. This CDR3 is 12 amino acids long. The CDR3 nucleotides are TGTGCCTGGAGTTCAGGGGGAAATGAGCAGTTCTTC. This gives the protein CAWSSGGNEQFF.

The gene calls are TRBV30 and TRBJ2-1, with 10 bases aligning to TRBD2. The CDR3 is made up of 19 amino acids. V was clipped by 0 bases and J by 0 bases; unmatched bases: 11. The germline CDR1 and CDR2 sequences are GTSNPN and SVGIG (reference sequence). This CDR3 is CAWSVVRLAGRSSYNEQFF. For the CDR3, the DNA is TGTGCCTGGAGTGTAGTTCGACTAGCGGGTAGAAGCTCCTACAATGAGCAGTTCTTC.

V is TRBV10-3 and J is TRBJ2-1; the D is unclear. This CDR3 is 16 amino acids long. Germline V gives CDR1 ENHRY, CDR2 SYGVKD. The V and J ends lost 4 bases and 0 bases respectively, with 13 bases between them. The CDR3 region has the DNA TGTGCCATCAGTGTAGACCAGGTAAGCTCCTACAATGAGCAGTTCTTC. This translates into CAISVDQVSSYNEQFF.

This clone was counted once. The CDR3 nucleotides read TGTGCCAGCTCCCCAGCAGGGGACTATGGCTACACCTTC. Translated, it gives CASSPAGDYGYTF. The rearrangement joins TRBV5-5 to TRBJ1-2, with a weak D call TRBD1 (6 bases). The CDR3 spans 13 residues. V shed 7 bases and J shed 3 bases, with 13 bases lying between them. The germline V gene has CDR1 SGHKS and CDR2 YYEKEE (reference sequence).

The chain couples TRBV6-1 to TRBJ1-1; D possibly corresponds to TRBD1 (6 bases). The CDR3 extends over 12 amino acids. Germline CDR1 is MNHNS and CDR2 is SASEGT. V was trimmed by 8 bases and J by 6 bases, leaving 13 bases between them. The CDR3 sequence is CASPSRGAEAFF. In DNA form, the CDR3 reads TGTGCCAGCCCGAGCAGGGGTGCTGAAGCTTTCTTT.

The genes are TRBV15 and TRBJ2-7, with D possibly TRBD2 on 6 matching bases. Germline V gene data show CDR1 as LNHNV and CDR2 as YYDKDF (reference sequence). This CDR3 is 14 amino acids long. The ends were cut back, 1 base at V and 6 bases at J, with 13 bases in the middle. The CDR3 DNA reads as TGTGCCACCAGCAGAGGAGGGCTAGCGCCCGAGCAGTACTTC. Translated, it gives CATSRGGLAPEQYF.

The V and J genes are TRBV15 and TRBJ2-2; 7 bases match TRBD1. The CDR3 extends over 14 amino acids. Trimming removed 1 base from V and 5 bases from J; junction bases left unmatched: 1. Germline V gene data show CDR1 as LNHNV and CDR2 as YYDKDF (reference sequence). CDR3 sequence: CATSRAQGTGELFF. Here the CDR3 DNA reads TGTGCCACCAGCAGAGCACAGGGGACCGGGGAGCTGTTTTTT.

The chain employs TRBV10-3 and TRBJ2-3; 12 bases match TRBD2. Germline V lookup: CDR1 ENHRY, CDR2 SYGVKD. The CDR3 length is 15 residues. Trimming removed 3 bases from V and 4 bases from J; junction bases left unmatched: 2. The CDR3 coding sequence is TGTGCCATCAGTGATCCTAGCGGGGGGGCAGATACGCAGTATTTT. Amino acid sequence: CAISDPSGGADTQYF.

This sequence joins TRBV2 and TRBJ2-2, with 11 bases matching TRBD2. Looked up from germline, CDR1 is SNHLY and CDR2 is FYNNEI. CDR3 length equals 18 residues. With 2 bases clipped from V and 2 bases from J, the junction kept 7 bases outside the gene matches. The CDR3 bases are TGTGCCAGCAGTGAATGGATAGCGGGAGGGCCTAACACCGGGGAGCTGTTTTTT. Its protein product is CASSEWIAGGPNTGELFF.

The CDR3 DNA follows: TGCAGTGCTAGAGGGGGGGGCGAGCAGTACTTC. Amino acids: CSARGGGEQYF. The V gene is TRBV20-1, the J gene TRBJ2-7; TRBD2 aligns across 7 bases. The V gene end was trimmed by 1 base and the J gene end by 6 bases; junction bases not matched to a gene: 0. Germline V lookup: CDR1 DFQATT, CDR2 SNEGSKA (reference sequence). The CDR3 covers 11 residues.

The gene calls are TRBV10-3 and TRBJ2-2; tentatively, D is TRBD1 (5 bases). The germline V gene encodes CDR1 ENHRY and CDR2 SYGVKD. Trimming cost V 9 bases and J 5 bases, with 16 bases left between them. The CDR3 runs to 14 residues. Here the CDR3 DNA reads TGTGCCATGACAGCTGGAGTGAGGACCGGGGAGCTGTTTTTT. It specifies CAMTAGVRTGELFF.

This clone was found once. The V gene is TRBV4-2, the J gene TRBJ1-4; 9 nucleotides line up with TRBD1. The CDR3 is 15 residues long. Germline loops: CDR1 LGHNA, CDR2 YNFKEQ. V lost 2 bases, J lost 7 bases, and 5 bases stayed unmatched. This CDR3 is CASSQTGTGTEKLFF. CDR3 nucleotide sequence: TGTGCCAGCAGCCAAACCGGGACAGGGACTGAAAAACTGTTTTTT.

The V and J genes are TRBV30 and TRBJ1-1; D unclear. Germline-derived CDR1 and CDR2 are GTSNPN and SVGIG (reference sequence). V was shortened by 2 bases and J by 0 bases, with 7 bases between the two germline ends. The CDR3 has 13 residues. The CDR3 sequence is CAWSPDMNTEAFF. DNA for the CDR3: TGTGCCTGGAGTCCTGACATGAACACTGAAGCTTTCTTT.

This rearrangement joins TRBV30 to TRBJ2-6; possible D gene TRBD1, 5 bases. Per germline, CDR1 GTSNPN and CDR2 SVGIG (reference sequence). Trimming took off 0 bases at V and 4 bases at J, with 7 bases between the two ends. CDR3 length: 14 residues. CDR3 loop: CAWSVQVGANVLTF. CDR3 coding DNA: TGTGCCTGGAGTGTACAGGTCGGGGCCAACGTCCTGACTTTC.

This chain uses TRBV10-3 with TRBJ2-5; 8 bases are shared with TRBD2. The germline gives CDR1 ENHRY, CDR2 SYGVKD. There are 16 residues in the CDR3. V was pared by 3 bases and J by 2 bases, with 8 bases of the junction left unmatched. The CDR3 coding sequence is TGTGCCATCAGTGATTTAGCGGGACCGACTCAAGAGACCCAGTACTTC. This encodes CAISDLAGPTQETQYF.

The chain links TRBV11-2 to TRBJ2-5; the D is unclear. CDR1 is SGHAT, CDR2 FQNNGV, per germline. The CDR3 runs 12 residues. V dropped 0 bases and J dropped 5 bases, with 4 bases sitting between them. CDR3 loop: CASSLDRETQYF. The CDR3 DNA reads as TGTGCCAGCAGCTTAGATCGGGAGACCCAGTACTTC.

The J gene is TRBJ1-1, the V gene TRBV5-1, with a tentative D call TRBD1 (6 bases). The V gene lost 2 bases and the J gene lost 2 bases, with 16 bases spanning the gap. The CDR3 is made up of 16 amino acids. Germline CDR1 reads SGHRS; CDR2 reads YFSETQ. CDR3 in DNA: TGCGCCAGCAGCTTAGCCGGACAGCGCCGAAACACTGAAGCTTTCTTT. It specifies CASSLAGQRRNTEAFF.

This chain uses TRBV7-8 with TRBJ2-1; 7 bases fit TRBD2. Germline loops: CDR1 SGHVS, CDR2 FQNEAQ. This CDR3 region has 14 residues. With V trimmed by 5 bases and J by 6 bases, 7 bases remained unmatched. CDR3 sequence: CASSTGPGGNEQFF. The CDR3 nucleotides are TGTGCCAGCAGCACAGGTCCGGGGGGCAATGAGCAGTTCTTC.

In this sample, this clone turned up a few times. This sequence joins TRBV19 and TRBJ1-2, with a tentative D call TRBD1 (6 bases). V lost 5 bases and J lost 0, with 16 bases in between. This CDR3 spans 16 amino acids. The V gene's germline CDR1 is LNHDA and CDR2 SQIVND (reference sequence). CDR3 amino acids: CASSPGGTESNYGYTF. In DNA form, the CDR3 reads TGTGCCAGTAGTCCGGGGGGCACCGAATCTAACTATGGCTACACCTTC.

The rearrangement uses TRBV4-3 and TRBJ2-7; TRBD1 might be the D (7 bases). Trimming shortened V by 0 bases and J by 3 bases, and 12 bases separated the two germline ends. The CDR3 contains 15 residues. CDR1 is LGHNA and CDR2 is YSLEER in the germline V gene. The CDR3 loop reads CASSQDRQGGYEQYF. CDR3 nucleotide sequence: TGCGCCAGCAGCCAAGACAGGCAGGGGGGCTACGAGCAGTACTTC.

This sequence joins TRBV4-3 and TRBJ1-6, with 7 bases lining up with TRBD1. V dropped 0 bases and J dropped 8; count of bases not matched to a gene: 4. From germline, CDR1 is LGHNA and CDR2 YSLEER. This CDR3 is 15 amino acids long. The CDR3 DNA sequence: TGCGCCAGCAGCCAAGATCGACAGGGATATTCACCCCTCCACTTT. Residues: CASSQDRQGYSPLHF.

This clone appeared once. The rearrangement uses TRBV4-1 and TRBJ1-1; D uncertain. V was clipped by 4 bases and J by 0 bases, with 9 bases between them. Germline loops: CDR1 MGHRA, CDR2 YSYEKL. The CDR3 length is 14 residues. DNA for the CDR3: TGCGCCAGCAGCCCCACCAGTTTGAACACTGAAGCTTTCTTT. As protein: CASSPTSLNTEAFF.

This clone was observed once. The CDR3 loop reads CASSPTRGASAYNEQFF. The CDR3 bases are TGTGCCAGCTCCCCGACACGAGGGGCTAGCGCTTACAATGAGCAGTTCTTC. The chain links TRBV18 to TRBJ2-1; tentative D call: TRBD2 (6 bases). V was trimmed by 6 bases and J by 4 bases, leaving 22 bases between them. In germline, CDR1 is KGHSH, CDR2 LQKENI. The CDR3 has 17 residues.

V gene TRBV18 combines with J gene TRBJ1-2; D is unclear. Trimming removed 2 bases from V and 2 bases from J, with 12 bases in between. There are 15 residues in the CDR3. Germline lookup yields CDR1 KGHSH and CDR2 LQKENI. This CDR3 is CASSPSVQSNYGYTF. For the CDR3, the DNA is TGTGCCAGCTCACCATCTGTGCAGTCAAACTATGGCTACACCTTC.

This clone was detected once. The gene calls are TRBV10-3 and TRBJ1-1; D remains ambiguous. There are 14 residues in the CDR3. Germline assignment: CDR1 ENHRY and CDR2 SYGVKD. The ends were cut back, 0 bases at V and 5 bases at J, with 10 bases in the middle. Here the CDR3 reads CAISESASGTEAFF. In DNA form, the CDR3 reads TGTGCCATCAGTGAGTCCGCGTCGGGGACTGAAGCTTTCTTT.

In the case of this clone: Other nucleotide sequences from this sample produce the same CDR3. This CDR3 is CATSRDQGNNQPQHF. CDR3 bases: TGTGCCACCAGCAGAGATCAGGGAAACAATCAGCCCCAGCATTTT. The genes are TRBV15 and TRBJ1-5, with D possibly TRBD1 on 5 matching bases. V was cut by 0 bases and J by 3 bases, with 9 bases left in between. The CDR3 sequence is 15 residues long. Looked up from germline, CDR1 is LNHNV and CDR2 is YYDKDF (reference sequence).

This chain links TRBV5-1 with TRBJ1-2, with 7 bases aligning to TRBD1. V trimming: 2 bases; J trimming: 4 bases; junction bases outside the gene matches: 5. Per the germline V gene, CDR1 is SGHRS and CDR2 is YFSETQ. The CDR3 spans 14 residues. CDR3 loop: CASSLTGDFYGYTF. DNA of the CDR3: TGCGCCAGCAGCTTAACAGGGGACTTCTATGGCTACACCTTC. The full variable domain, rest sourced from reference TRBV5-1 and TRBJ1-2, is KAGVTQTPRYLIKTRGQQVTLSCSPISGHRSVSWYQQTPGQGLQFLFEYFSETQRNKGNFPGRFSGRQFSNSRSEMNVSTLELGDSALYLCASSLTGDFYGYTFGSGTRLTVV.

The genes are TRBV15 and TRBJ1-4; D gene uncertain. The CDR3 runs to 15 residues. Trimming took off 0 bases at V and 8 bases at J, with 13 bases between the two ends. The germline CDR1 and CDR2 sequences are LNHNV and YYDKDF (reference sequence). DNA of the CDR3: TGTGCCACCAGCAGAGACGTGGGCCGTGAGGAAAAACTGTTTTTT. Protein sequence: CATSRDVGREEKLFF.